Listed below are T cell receptor beta chains from one sample, sequenced in a study of post-analysis software for immune sequencing data. TCRdb fed the PCR reads into MiXCR, producing one record per CDR3 protein. The table lists about 800,000 distinct CDR3 sequences, 25% to 30% of them singletons. What was sequenced was blood. The receptors here all came from a girl between 10 and 17 years old with multiple sclerosis. The CDR3 runs from the conserved cysteine through the conserved F or W. D genes are given only for firm matches. A clone size is listed for some rows: how often the clone was seen (once, few, many), or a class if it is expanded.

D	size	V	J	CDR3	DNA
TRBD2	few	TRBV5-1	TRBJ2-3	CASSLAFSGRYEDTQYF	TGCGCCAGCAGCTTGGCCTTCAGCGGGAGATATGAAGATACGCAGTATTTT
TRBD2	NA	TRBV7-8	TRBJ2-3	CASSLPSGGPDTQYF	TGTGCCAGCAGCCTCCCGAGCGGGGGGCCAGATACGCAGTATTTT
NA	many	TRBV20-1	TRBJ2-3	CSVTLSTDTQYF	TGCAGTGTCACACTTAGCACAGATACGCAGTATTTT
NA	NA	TRBV5-1	TRBJ1-1	CASKQQVNTEAFF	TGCGCCAGCAAACAACAGGTGAACACTGAAGCTTTCTTT
NA	NA	TRBV25-1	TRBJ1-2	CARVGTPVPYGYTF	TGTGCCAGGGTCGGGACTCCCGTCCCCTATGGCTACACCTTC
NA	NA	TRBV5-1	TRBJ2-7	CASSLARYSYEQYF	TGCGCCAGCAGCTTGGCCAGATACTCCTACGAGCAGTACTTC
NA	NA	TRBV5-5	TRBJ2-3	CASSDSPRQRTDTQYF	TGTGCCAGCAGCGATAGCCCCAGACAGCGCACAGATACGCAGTATTTT
NA	NA	TRBV20-1	TRBJ1-2	CSAEQGKSRYGYTF	TGCAGTGCTGAACAGGGAAAGAGCCGCTATGGCTACACCTTC
NA	few	TRBV7-2	TRBJ2-4	CASSLDGGRTNIQYF	TGTGCCAGCAGCTTAGATGGGGGGCGGACGAACATTCAGTACTTC
TRBD1	NA	TRBV6-1	TRBJ2-5	CATGTAETQYF	TGTGCTACCGGGACAGCGGAGACCCAGTACTTC
NA	NA	TRBV7-2	TRBJ1-2	CASSLGGQSYGYTF	TGTGCCAGCAGCTTAGGAGGGCAAAGTTATGGCTACACCTTC
TRBD1	NA	TRBV5-1	TRBJ2-1	CASSPQGDRADEQFF	TGCGCCAGCAGCCCCCAGGGAGACAGGGCCGATGAGCAGTTCTTC
TRBD2	few	TRBV14	TRBJ2-1	CASSQLAGGQFF	TGTGCCAGCAGCCAACTAGCGGGAGGGCAGTTCTTC
TRBD2	NA	TRBV4-2	TRBJ2-3	CASSQERTSGVTDTQYF	TGTGCCAGCAGCCAAGAGAGGACTAGCGGGGTCACAGATACGCAGTATTTT
TRBD1	few	TRBV7-9	TRBJ2-1	CATWQGAWDEQFF	TGTGCCACCTGGCAGGGGGCTTGGGATGAGCAGTTCTTC
TRBD1	NA	TRBV4-1	TRBJ2-7	CASSQWGQSTEAQYF	TGCGCCAGCAGCCAATGGGGACAGTCAACGGAGGCCCAGTACTTC
NA	NA	TRBV20-1	TRBJ2-5	CSASHPGTRQETQYF	TGCAGTGCTAGCCACCCCGGGACCCGACAAGAGACCCAGTACTTC
NA	many	TRBV7-8	TRBJ2-7	CASSTGGAEQYF	TGTGCCAGCAGCACCGGCGGGGCCGAGCAGTACTTC
NA	few	TRBV11-2	TRBJ1-4	CASSLPLSGWRGGATNEKLFF	TGTGCCAGCAGCTTACCCCTCTCGGGGTGGAGAGGGGGTGCAACTAATGAAAAACTGTTTTTT
NA	few	TRBV2	TRBJ2-6	CASTGLFSGANVLTF	TGTGCCAGCACGGGACTGTTTTCTGGGGCCAACGTCCTGACTTTC
NA	few	TRBV6-6	TRBJ2-3	CASSYLLGRGTDTQYF	TGTGCCAGCAGTTACCTTCTCGGGCGAGGCACAGATACGCAGTATTTT
TRBD1	NA	TRBV28	TRBJ2-5	CTSSLGGQGLREQYF	TGTACCAGCAGTTTAGGGGGACAGGGCTTGAGGGAGCAGTACTTC
NA	NA	TRBV7-8	TRBJ1-3	CASSLQGRNTIYF	TGTGCCAGCAGCTTACAGGGCCGAAACACCATATATTTT
NA	NA	TRBV6-6	TRBJ2-2	CASSYHNTGELFF	TGTGCCAGCAGTTACCACAACACCGGGGAGCTGTTTTTT
TRBD2	few	TRBV5-1	TRBJ2-1	CASSPLAGPDNEQFF	TGCGCCAGCAGCCCCCTAGCGGGCCCAGACAATGAGCAGTTCTTC
NA	NA	TRBV4-1	TRBJ1-5	CASSQEGGGDNQPQHF	TGCGCCAGCAGCCAAGAGGGAGGAGGGGACAATCAGCCCCAGCATTTT
NA	NA	TRBV3-1	TRBJ2-1	CASSPGRGPNGEQFF	TGTGCCAGCAGCCCGGGACGGGGGCCCAACGGGGAGCAGTTCTTC
NA	NA	TRBV20-1	TRBJ2-1	CSAPSRGGEQFF	TGCAGTGCCCCATCGCGGGGAGGTGAGCAGTTCTTC
NA	NA	TRBV24-1	TRBJ2-3	CATSEDSTTDTQYF	TGTGCCACCAGTGAGGACTCTACCACAGATACGCAGTATTTT
TRBD2	few	TRBV4-3	TRBJ2-5	CASSQDSLGGRANQETQYF	TGCGCCAGCAGCCAAGATAGTCTAGGAGGGAGGGCAAACCAAGAGACCCAGTACTTC
TRBD1	NA	TRBV12-3/TRBV12-4	TRBJ1-4	CATPGQGIFRKPFF	TGTGCCACCCCGGGACAGGGAATTTTTCGTAAACCGTTTTTT
NA	few	TRBV20-1	TRBJ2-1	CSGGGGQFYNEQFF	TGCAGTGGGGGAGGGGGACAGTTCTACAATGAGCAGTTCTTC
NA	few	TRBV15	TRBJ1-5	CATSPAGWVYNQPQHF	TGTGCCACCAGCCCCGCCGGGTGGGTGTACAATCAGCCCCAGCATTTT
NA	NA	TRBV5-1	TRBJ1-2	CASSPRERGYYYGYTF	TGCGCCAGCAGCCCCCGGGAGCGGGGTTACTACTATGGCTACACCTTC
TRBD2	NA	TRBV27	TRBJ2-7	CASRPSGRGEQYF	TGTGCCAGCAGACCTAGCGGGAGAGGGGAGCAGTACTTC
NA	NA	TRBV27	TRBJ2-3	CAPRGDTQYF	TGTGCCCCCAGGGGCGATACGCAGTATTTT
TRBD1	NA	TRBV29-1	TRBJ2-1	CSADRVYNEQFF	TGCAGCGCCGACAGGGTCTACAATGAGCAGTTCTTC
NA	few	TRBV27	TRBJ2-3	CASSLKGRRTDTQYF	TGTGCCAGCAGTTTAAAGGGGCGTCGCACAGATACGCAGTATTTT
TRBD1	many	TRBV7-2	TRBJ2-7	CASSLGGQGNYEQYF	TGTGCCAGCAGCTTAGGCGGACAGGGCAACTACGAGCAGTACTTC
NA	NA	TRBV18	TRBJ1-1	CASSPLSDIQNTEAFF	TGTGCCAGCTCACCACTCTCGGACATACAGAACACTGAAGCTTTCTTT
NA	NA	TRBV20-1	TRBJ2-4	CSARAPGSKNIQYF	TGCAGTGCTAGAGCCCCTGGGTCCAAAAACATTCAGTACTTC
NA	few	TRBV18	TRBJ1-2	CASSPCGGYTF	TGTGCCAGCTCCCCGTGTGGTGGCTACACCTTC
TRBD2	NA	TRBV20-1	TRBJ2-7	CSGHIRSPGGEQYF	TGCAGTGGACACATCCGGTCCCCGGGGGGCGAGCAGTACTTC
NA	NA	TRBV7-2	TRBJ2-7	CVSSLLRGTYEQYF	TGTGTCAGCAGCTTATTACGGGGTACCTACGAGCAGTACTTC
TRBD1	NA	TRBV6-6	TRBJ1-3	CASRQGGNTIYF	TGTGCCAGCAGACAGGGGGGAAACACCATATATTTT
NA	NA	TRBV11-2	TRBJ1-5	CASSLDRWDWGKSQPQHF	TGTGCCAGCAGCTTAGATCGGTGGGACTGGGGTAAGAGTCAGCCCCAGCATTTT
NA	NA	TRBV6-5	TRBJ1-2	CASSYSGQQDGYTF	TGTGCCAGCAGTTACTCCGGGCAGCAAGATGGCTACACCTTC
TRBD1	few	TRBV27	TRBJ1-1	CASSLRDRGNTEAFF	TGTGCCAGCAGTTTAAGGGACAGGGGGAACACTGAAGCTTTCTTT
NA	few	TRBV7-2	TRBJ2-7	CASSSVGGDYEQYF	TGTGCCAGCAGCTCAGTGGGGGGAGACTACGAGCAGTACTTC
TRBD1	NA	TRBV5-5	TRBJ1-1	CANSSGWETGIKKTEAFF	TGTGCCAACAGCTCGGGGTGGGAGACAGGGATAAAGAAGACTGAAGCTTTCTTT
TRBD1	NA	TRBV19	TRBJ2-2	CASSTTGLDTGELFF	TGTGCCAGTAGCACGACAGGGCTTGACACCGGGGAGCTGTTTTTT
TRBD2	NA	TRBV7-2	TRBJ2-3	CASSLGASGADTQYF	TGTGCCAGCAGCTTAGGGGCTAGCGGGGCAGATACGCAGTATTTT
NA	few	TRBV7-2	TRBJ2-1	CASSPTTSPYNEQFF	TGTGCCAGCAGCCCGACTACTAGCCCCTACAATGAGCAGTTCTTC
NA	NA	TRBV20-1	TRBJ2-5	CSANRGAGETQYF	TGCAGTGCTAACCGGGGGGCAGGGGAGACCCAGTACTTC
NA	NA	TRBV5-1	TRBJ2-1	CASSLEWSVLDEQFF	TGCGCCAGCAGCTTGGAATGGAGTGTGCTGGATGAGCAGTTCTTC